The entry that follows covers one T cell receptor (beta chain) sequence. The antigen it binds to is not known. Base qualities are missing; no much larger clone stands one base away. These data originate in a study of blood T cells in healthy people across ages (dated by TCRdb to the mid-2010s). At the level of the whole study: In model experiments, roughly one uniquely barcoded TCR beta cDNA molecule per two T cells was captured by template switching. To avoid experimental bias, donors of different ages were distributed randomly across sequencing lanes. Age-related changes in TCR beta repertoire diversity were measured in the study by deep sequencing normalized with unique cDNA molecular identifiers. Using the same blood draw, the study looked at two additional independent replicas of 1 million unique cDNA reads for two donors, one aged 18 to 30 and the other aged 80 or older. Four age groups were formed from the donors: young (average roughly 15 years), middle-aged (approximately 39), aged (62) and long-lived (around 80).

Trimmed from V: 4 bases; trimmed from J: 6 bases; junction bases lacking a gene match: 17. From the germline V gene, CDR1 is SGHAT and CDR2 is FQNNGV. From its cysteine to its phenylalanine, the CDR3 spans 19 amino acids. CDR3 DNA is the only sequence kept; it has 57 bases, read in frame from the first base. The roughly 39 donors, aged about 6 to 100 years, were systemically healthy Caucasian individuals from Russia. Each donor gave about 9.2 milliliters of peripheral blood, drawn into EDTA-treated Vacutainer tubes. Ficoll-Paque density-gradient centrifugation was used to isolate PBMCs, with at least 7 million obtained per sample. Trizol reagent was used to extract total RNA from PBMCs, with at least 6 micrograms per sample. Naive CD45RAhigh/CD27high T cell percentages were measured by flow cytometry on a PBMC aliquot from every donor. Overall study results and their limits: Observed TCR beta diversity correlated strongly with the percentage of naive T cells measured by flow cytometry. The long-lived group showed more naive CD4+ T cells, fewer expanded clones and increased TCR diversity than the aged group, suggesting age selection. Estimates of total diversity from one million sequenced T cells were regarded as lower bounds and underestimates. Observed TCR beta diversity per million T cells fell roughly linearly with age, and a significant reduction was already apparent by age around 40. Bulk unsorted PBMC profiling prevented conclusive comparison of naive and antigen-experienced compartments. Because donor CMV infection status was unknown, age-related changes in expanded clonotypes were potentially confounded.

Library prep was done by 5' RACE. The reads were generated on an Illumina HiSeq 2500. A second PCR of roughly 6 to 12 cycles was performed with a sample-barcoded 5' primer and a J-beta primer mix. A unique molecular identifier was introduced onto each TCR beta cDNA molecule by a template-switch 5' adaptor carrying 12 random nucleotides. Each sample yielded at least 2.5 million CDR3-containing paired-end reads. First-strand cDNA was synthesized from all RNA with the Mint cDNA synthesis kit, primed by a TRBC-specific oligonucleotide. All cDNA was treated with uracil-DNA glycosylase and then went through a first 18-cycle PCR with the universal primers M1SS and BC2_uni_R. Under the source paper's analysis protocol: For normalization, 1 million high-quality reads, each with a distinct molecular identifier, were randomly selected from each sample. Instead of being binned into consensus sequences, reads with shared molecular identifiers were discarded. MiTCR, run with a Q25 quality threshold and the strictest error-elimination algorithm, handled CDR3 identification, clonotype clustering and error correction. A nonparametric unseen species model using Euler transformation provided a lower-bound estimate of total TCR beta diversity. TCRdb trimmed public reads at Q25 via fastp, called clones via MiXCR and kept in-frame beta chains. One record per CDR3 amino acid sequence lists the most common genes and DNA. The V and J calls here are based on TCRdb, not the publication. The sample records 1.2 million to 1.5 million distinct CDR3 sequences, roughly 40% of which are singletons. The ten largest account for less than 8% of the sample.

The sequence joins TRBV11-2 to TRBJ2-3; 12 central nucleotides agree with TRBD2. The sequence was obtained from a woman aged 18-35 years in good health. The sequenced material came from blood. The CDR3 region has the sequence CASSSPRLAGAGERDTQYF. The DNA sequence is given as TGTGCCAGCAGCTCCCCGCGACTAGCGGGGGCCGGAGAGAGGGATACGCAGTATTTT.